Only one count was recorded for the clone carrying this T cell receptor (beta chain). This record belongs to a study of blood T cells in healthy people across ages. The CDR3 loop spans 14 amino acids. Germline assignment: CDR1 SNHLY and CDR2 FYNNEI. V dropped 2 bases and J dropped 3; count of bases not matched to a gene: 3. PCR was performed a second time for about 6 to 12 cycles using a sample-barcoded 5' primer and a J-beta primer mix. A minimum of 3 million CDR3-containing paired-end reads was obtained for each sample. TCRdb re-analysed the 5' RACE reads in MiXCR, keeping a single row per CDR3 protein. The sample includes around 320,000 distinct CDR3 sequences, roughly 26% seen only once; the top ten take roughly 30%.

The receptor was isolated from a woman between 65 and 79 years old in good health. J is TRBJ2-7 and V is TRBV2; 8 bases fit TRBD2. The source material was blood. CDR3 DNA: TGTGCCAGCAGTGAACTTAGCGGGGTCTACGAGCAGTACTTC. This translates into CASSELSGVYEQYF.